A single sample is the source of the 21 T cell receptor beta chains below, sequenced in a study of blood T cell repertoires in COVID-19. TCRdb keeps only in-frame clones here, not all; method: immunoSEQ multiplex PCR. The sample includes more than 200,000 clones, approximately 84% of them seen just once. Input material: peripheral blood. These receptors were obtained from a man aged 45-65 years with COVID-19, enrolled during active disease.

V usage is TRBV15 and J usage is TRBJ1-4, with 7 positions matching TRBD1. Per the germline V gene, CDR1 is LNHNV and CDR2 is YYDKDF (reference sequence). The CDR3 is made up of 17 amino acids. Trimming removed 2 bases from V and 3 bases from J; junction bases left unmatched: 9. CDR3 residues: CATSRLLPGQSNEKLFF. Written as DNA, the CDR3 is TGTGCCACCAGCAGACTCCTCCCGGGACAGTCTAATGAAAAACTGTTTTTT.

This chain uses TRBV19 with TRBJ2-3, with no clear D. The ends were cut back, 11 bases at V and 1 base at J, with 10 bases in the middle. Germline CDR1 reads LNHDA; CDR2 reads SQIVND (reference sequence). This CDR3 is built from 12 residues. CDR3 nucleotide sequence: TGTGCCGCCGGGTGGGGCACAGATACGCAGTATTTT. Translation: CAAGWGTDTQYF.

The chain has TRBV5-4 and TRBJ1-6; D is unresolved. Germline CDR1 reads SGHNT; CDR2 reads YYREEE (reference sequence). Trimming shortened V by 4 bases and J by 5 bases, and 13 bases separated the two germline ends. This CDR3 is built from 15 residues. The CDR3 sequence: CASSRRGPDNSPLHF. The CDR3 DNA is TGTGCCAGCAGCCGACGCGGCCCGGATAATTCACCCCTCCACTTT.

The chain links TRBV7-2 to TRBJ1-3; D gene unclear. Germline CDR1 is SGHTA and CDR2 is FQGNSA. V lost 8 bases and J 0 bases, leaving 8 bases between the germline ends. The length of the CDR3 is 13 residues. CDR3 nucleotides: TGTGCCAGCCGGGGTCCCTCTGGAAACACCATATATTTT. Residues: CASRGPSGNTIYF. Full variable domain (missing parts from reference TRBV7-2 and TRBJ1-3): GAGVSQSPSNKVTEKGKDVELRCDPISGHTALYWYRQSLGQGLEFLIYFQGNSAPDKSGLPSDRFSAERTGGSVSTLTIQRTQQEDSAVYLCASRGPSGNTIYFGEGSWLTVV.

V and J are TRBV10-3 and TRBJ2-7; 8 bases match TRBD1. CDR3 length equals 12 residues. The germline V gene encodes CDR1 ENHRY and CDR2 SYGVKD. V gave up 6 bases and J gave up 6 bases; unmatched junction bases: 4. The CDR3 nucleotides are TGTGCCATCAGCCTTGACAGGGGCGAGCAGTACTTC. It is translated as CAISLDRGEQYF.

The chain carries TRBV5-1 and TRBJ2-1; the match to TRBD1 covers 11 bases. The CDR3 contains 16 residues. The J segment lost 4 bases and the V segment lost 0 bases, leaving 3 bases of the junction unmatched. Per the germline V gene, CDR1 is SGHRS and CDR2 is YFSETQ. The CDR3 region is CASSLGTGGAYNEQFF. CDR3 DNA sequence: TGCGCCAGCAGCTTGGGGACAGGGGGCGCGTACAATGAGCAGTTCTTC.

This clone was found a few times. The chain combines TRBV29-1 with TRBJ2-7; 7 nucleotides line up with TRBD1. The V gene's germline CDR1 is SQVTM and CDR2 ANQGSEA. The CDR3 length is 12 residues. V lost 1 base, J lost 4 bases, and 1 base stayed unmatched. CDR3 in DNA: TGCAGCGTTGAAGTACAGGGGTACGAGCAGTACTTC. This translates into CSVEVQGYEQYF.

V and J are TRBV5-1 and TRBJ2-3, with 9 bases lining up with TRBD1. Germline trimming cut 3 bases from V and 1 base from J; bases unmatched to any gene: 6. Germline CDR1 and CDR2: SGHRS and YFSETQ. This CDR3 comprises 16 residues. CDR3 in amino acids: CASSSGDREGTDTQYF. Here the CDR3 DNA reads TGCGCCAGCAGCTCGGGGGACAGGGAAGGCACAGATACGCAGTATTTT.

The chain's CDR3 is CASSDEPRGTGKCSNQPQHF. CDR3 bases: TGTGCCAGCAGTGACGAGCCGCGCGGGACAGGGAAGTGTAGCAATCAGCCCCAGCATTTT. The V and J genes are TRBV6-4 and TRBJ1-5; the match to TRBD1 covers 9 bases. The CDR3 is 20 amino acids. The trim removed 2 bases at V and 0 bases at J, leaving 14 bases unmatched. In germline, CDR1 is MRHNA, CDR2 SNTAGT.

This CDR3 reads CASSQVNSYEQYF. The CDR3 DNA follows: TGTGCCAGCAGCCAAGTTAACAGCTACGAGCAGTACTTC. V and J are TRBV14 and TRBJ2-7; D is unclear. Germline V gene sequence: CDR1 SGHDN, CDR2 FVKESK. With 1 base removed from V and 3 bases from J, the gap between germline ends came to 7 bases. This CDR3 region has 13 residues.

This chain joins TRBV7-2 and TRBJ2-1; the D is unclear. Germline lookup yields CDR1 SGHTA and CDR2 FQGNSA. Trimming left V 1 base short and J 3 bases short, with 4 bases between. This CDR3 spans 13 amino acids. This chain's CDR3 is CASSLVVYNEQFF. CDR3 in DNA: TGTGCCAGCAGCTTAGTCGTCTACAATGAGCAGTTCTTC. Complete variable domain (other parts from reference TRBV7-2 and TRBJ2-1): GAGVSQSPSNKVTEKGKDVELRCDPISGHTALYWYRQSLGQGLEFLIYFQGNSAPDKSGLPSDRFSAERTGGSVSTLTIQRTQQEDSAVYLCASSLVVYNEQFFGPGTRLTVL.

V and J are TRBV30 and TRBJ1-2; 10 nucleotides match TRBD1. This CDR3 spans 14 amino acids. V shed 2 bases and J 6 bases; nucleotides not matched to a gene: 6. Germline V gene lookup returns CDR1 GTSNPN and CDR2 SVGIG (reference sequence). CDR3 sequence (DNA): TGTGCCTGGAGTCCCCCCGGGACAGGGGATGGCTACACCTTC. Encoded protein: CAWSPPGTGDGYTF. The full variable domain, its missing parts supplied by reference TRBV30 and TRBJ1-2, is SQTIHQWPATLVQPVGSPLSLECTVEGTSNPNLYWYRQAAGRGLQLLFYSVGIGQISSEVPQNLSASRPQDRQFILSSKKLLLSDSGFYLCAWSPPGTGDGYTFGSGTRLTVV.

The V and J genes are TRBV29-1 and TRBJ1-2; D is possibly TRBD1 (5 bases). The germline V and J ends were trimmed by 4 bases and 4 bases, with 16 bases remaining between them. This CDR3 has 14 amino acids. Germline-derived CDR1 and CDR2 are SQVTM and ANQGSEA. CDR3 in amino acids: CSVAQGGGSYGYTF. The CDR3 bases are TGCAGCGTTGCCCAGGGCGGCGGGAGCTATGGCTACACCTTC.

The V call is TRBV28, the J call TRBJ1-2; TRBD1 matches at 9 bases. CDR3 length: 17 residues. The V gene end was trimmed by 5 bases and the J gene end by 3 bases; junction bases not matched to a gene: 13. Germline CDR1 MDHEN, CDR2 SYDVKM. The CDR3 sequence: CASSSAGTGLRDYGYTF. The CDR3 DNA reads TGTGCCAGCAGTAGTGCCGGGACAGGGTTAAGAGACTATGGCTACACCTTC.

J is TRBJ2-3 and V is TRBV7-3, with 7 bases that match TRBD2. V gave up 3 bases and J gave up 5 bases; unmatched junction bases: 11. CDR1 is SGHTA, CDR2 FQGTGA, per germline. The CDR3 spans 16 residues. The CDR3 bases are TGTGCCAGCAGCTTTCTGCGTCTAGCGGAGCGAGATACGCAGTATTTT. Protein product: CASSFLRLAERDTQYF. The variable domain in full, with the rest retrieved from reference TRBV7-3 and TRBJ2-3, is GAGVSQTPSNKVTEKGKYVELRCDPISGHTALYWYRQSLGQGPEFLIYFQGTGAADDSGLPNDRFFAVRPEGSVSTLKIQRTERGDSAVYLCASSFLRLAERDTQYFGPGTRLTVL.

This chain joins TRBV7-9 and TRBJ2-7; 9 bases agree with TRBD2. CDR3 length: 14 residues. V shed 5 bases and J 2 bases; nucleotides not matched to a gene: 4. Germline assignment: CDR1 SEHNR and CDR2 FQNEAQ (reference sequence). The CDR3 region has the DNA TGTGCCAGCAGCCCTTTAGCGGGGGCCTACGAGCAGTACTTC. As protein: CASSPLAGAYEQYF.

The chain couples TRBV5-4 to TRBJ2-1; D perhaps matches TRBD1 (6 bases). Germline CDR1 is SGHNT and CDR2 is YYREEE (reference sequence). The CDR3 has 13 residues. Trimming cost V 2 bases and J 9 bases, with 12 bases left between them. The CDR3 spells CASSLEPDSEQFF. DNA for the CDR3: TGTGCCAGCAGCTTAGAACCGGACAGTGAGCAGTTCTTC.

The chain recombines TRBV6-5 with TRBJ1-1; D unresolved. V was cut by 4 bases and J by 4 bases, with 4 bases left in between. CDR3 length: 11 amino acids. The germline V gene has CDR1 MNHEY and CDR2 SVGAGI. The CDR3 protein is CASSSVTEAFF. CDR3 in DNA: TGTGCCAGCAGTTCCGTCACTGAAGCTTTCTTT.

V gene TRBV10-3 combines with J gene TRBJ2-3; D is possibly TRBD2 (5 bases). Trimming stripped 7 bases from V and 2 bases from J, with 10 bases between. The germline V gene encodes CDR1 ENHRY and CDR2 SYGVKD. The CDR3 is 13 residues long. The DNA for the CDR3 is TGTGCCATCACTGGGGAGAACACAGATACGCAGTATTTT. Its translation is CAITGENTDTQYF.

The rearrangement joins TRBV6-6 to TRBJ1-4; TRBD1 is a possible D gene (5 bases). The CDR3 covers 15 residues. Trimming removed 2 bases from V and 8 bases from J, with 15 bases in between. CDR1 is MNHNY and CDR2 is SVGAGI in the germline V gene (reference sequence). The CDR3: CASSYLGGKREKLFF. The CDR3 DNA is TGTGCCAGCAGTTACCTGGGGGGAAAAAGGGAAAAACTGTTTTTT.

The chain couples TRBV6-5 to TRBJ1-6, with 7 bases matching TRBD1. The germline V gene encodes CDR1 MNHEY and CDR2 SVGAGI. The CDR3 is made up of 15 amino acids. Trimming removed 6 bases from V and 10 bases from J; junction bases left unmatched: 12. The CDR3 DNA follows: TGTGCCAGCAGACCCGGGACAGCCCTGGGGTCACCCCTCCACTTT. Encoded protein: CASRPGTALGSPLHF.